The clone carrying this T cell receptor (beta chain) was recorded many times. Its antigen is currently unknown. This entry belongs to a study of neurological immune-mediated disorders. Study overall: The multiple sclerosis group of some 35 included approximately 30 relapsing-remitting and 3 secondary progressive patients.

The CDR3 extends over 14 amino acids. V dropped 0 bases and J dropped 5 bases, with 10 bases sitting between them. Per the germline V gene, CDR1 is MNHEY and CDR2 is SVGEGT. From 2 million PBMCs stored at -80 C, the unsorted libraries were generated. Study outcomes and limitations: HTLV-1-associated myelopathy showed the most TCR clonal expansion; multiple sclerosis the least, below healthy controls.

TCRdb independently ran MiXCR on the 5' RACE reads; one entry per CDR3 protein. The table includes 55,000 to 75,000 distinct CDR3 sequences, 2% to 3% detected once. Sample: PBMCs. This receptor was taken from a man in his fifties or sixties with multiple sclerosis. The rearrangement joins TRBV6-2 or TRBV6-3 to TRBJ2-5; D possibly matches TRBD1 or TRBD2 (5 bases each). This CDR3 reads CASSYSARGETQYF. CDR3 DNA: TGTGCCAGCAGTTACTCTGCCCGGGGCGAGACCCAGTACTTC.